This TCR beta chain comes out of a study of identical twins. CDR1 KGHSH and CDR2 LQKENI come from the germline V gene. V lost 3 bases to trimming and J lost 2 bases; unmatched junction nucleotides: 7. CDR3 length equals 15 residues. After template switching added a universal primer site, the resulting cDNA carried unique molecular identifiers. TCRdb used MiXCR to reprocess the 5' RACE reads, holding one entry per CDR3 protein. The table lists a few hundred thousand distinct CDR3 sequences, roughly 13% of them singletons. This same sample was also taken into another study, of yellow fever vaccine responses in identical twins.

The source material was memory (CD45RO+) T cells sorted from blood. This chain connects TRBV18 to TRBJ2-7, with 7 bases lining up with TRBD1. The clonotype was recovered from a woman under 30 in good health. CDR3 residues: CASSPRDRNTYEQYF. CDR3 bases: TGTGCCAGCTCACCCCGGGACAGAAACACCTACGAGCAGTACTTC.